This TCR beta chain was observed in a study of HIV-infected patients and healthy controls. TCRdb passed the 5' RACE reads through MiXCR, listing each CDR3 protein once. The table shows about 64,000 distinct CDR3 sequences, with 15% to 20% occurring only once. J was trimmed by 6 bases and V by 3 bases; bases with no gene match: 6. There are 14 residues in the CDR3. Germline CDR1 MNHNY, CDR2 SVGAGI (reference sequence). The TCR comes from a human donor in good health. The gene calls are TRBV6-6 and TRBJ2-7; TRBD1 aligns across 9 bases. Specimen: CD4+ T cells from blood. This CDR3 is CASSYGDRVGEQYF. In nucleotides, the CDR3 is TGTGCCAGCAGTTATGGGGACAGGGTCGGCGAGCAGTACTTC.